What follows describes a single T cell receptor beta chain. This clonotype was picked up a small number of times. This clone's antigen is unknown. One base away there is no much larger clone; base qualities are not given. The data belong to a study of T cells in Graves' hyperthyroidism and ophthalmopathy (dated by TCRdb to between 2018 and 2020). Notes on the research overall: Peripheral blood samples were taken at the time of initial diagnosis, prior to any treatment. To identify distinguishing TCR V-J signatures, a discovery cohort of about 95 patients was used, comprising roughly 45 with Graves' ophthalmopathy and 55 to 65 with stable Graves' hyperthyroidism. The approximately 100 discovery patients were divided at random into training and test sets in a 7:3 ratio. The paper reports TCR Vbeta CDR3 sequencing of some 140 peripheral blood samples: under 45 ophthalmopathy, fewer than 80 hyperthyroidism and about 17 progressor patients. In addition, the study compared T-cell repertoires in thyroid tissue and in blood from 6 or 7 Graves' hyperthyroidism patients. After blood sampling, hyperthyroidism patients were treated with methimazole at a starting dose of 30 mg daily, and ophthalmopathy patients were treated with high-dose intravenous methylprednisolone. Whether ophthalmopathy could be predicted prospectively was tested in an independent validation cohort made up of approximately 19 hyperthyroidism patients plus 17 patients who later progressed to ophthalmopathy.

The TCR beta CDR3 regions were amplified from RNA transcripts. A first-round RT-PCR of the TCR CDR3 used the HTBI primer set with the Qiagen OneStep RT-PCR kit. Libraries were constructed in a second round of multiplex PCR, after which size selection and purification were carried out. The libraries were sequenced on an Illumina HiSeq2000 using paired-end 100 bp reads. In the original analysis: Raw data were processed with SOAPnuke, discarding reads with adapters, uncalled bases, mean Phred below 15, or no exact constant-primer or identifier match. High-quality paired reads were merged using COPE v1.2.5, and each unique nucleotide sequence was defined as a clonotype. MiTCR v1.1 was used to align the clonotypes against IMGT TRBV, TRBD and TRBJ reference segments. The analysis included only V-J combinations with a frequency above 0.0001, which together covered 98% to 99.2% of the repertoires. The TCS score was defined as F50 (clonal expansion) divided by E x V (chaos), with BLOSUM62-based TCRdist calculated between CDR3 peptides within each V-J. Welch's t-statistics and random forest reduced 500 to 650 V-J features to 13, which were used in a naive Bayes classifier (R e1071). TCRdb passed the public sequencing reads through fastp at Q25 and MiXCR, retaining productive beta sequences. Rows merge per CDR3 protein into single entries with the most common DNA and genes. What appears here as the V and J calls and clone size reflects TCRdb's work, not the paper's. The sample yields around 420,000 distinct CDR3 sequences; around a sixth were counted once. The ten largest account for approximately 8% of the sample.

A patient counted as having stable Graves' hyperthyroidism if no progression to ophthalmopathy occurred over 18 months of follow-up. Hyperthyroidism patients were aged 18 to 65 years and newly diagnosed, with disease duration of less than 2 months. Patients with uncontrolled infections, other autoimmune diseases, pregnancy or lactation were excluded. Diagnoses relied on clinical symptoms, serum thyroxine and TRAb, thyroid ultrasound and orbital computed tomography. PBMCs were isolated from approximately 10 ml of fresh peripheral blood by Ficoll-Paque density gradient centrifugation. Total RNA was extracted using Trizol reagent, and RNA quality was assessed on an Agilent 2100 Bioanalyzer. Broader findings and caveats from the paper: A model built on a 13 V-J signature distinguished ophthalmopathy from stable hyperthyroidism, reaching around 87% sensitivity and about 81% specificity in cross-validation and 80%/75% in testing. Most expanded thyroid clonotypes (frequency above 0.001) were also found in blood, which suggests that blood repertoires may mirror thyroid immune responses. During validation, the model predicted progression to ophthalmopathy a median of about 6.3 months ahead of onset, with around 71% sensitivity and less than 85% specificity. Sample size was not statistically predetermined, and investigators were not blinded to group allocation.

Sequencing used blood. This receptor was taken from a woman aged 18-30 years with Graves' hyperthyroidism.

The CDR3 region: CASSYFPGQGDTGELFF. The bases read TGTGCCAGCAGTTACTTTCCGGGACAGGGCGACACCGGGGAGCTGTTTTTT. The chain couples TRBV6-5 to TRBJ2-2, with 9 bases matching TRBD1. The CDR3 runs 17 residues from the cysteine to the phenylalanine. The entry retains the CDR3 DNA only, 51 bases that are in frame from base 1. Compared with germline, V lacks 1 base and J lacks 3 bases; bases without a gene match: 6. CDR1 is given as MNHEY and CDR2 as SVGAGI, both from the germline V gene.